This TCR beta chain was sequenced during a study of cytomegalovirus exposure and HLA in healthy donors. V was pared by 6 bases and J by 2 bases, with 4 bases of the junction left unmatched. The CDR3 consists of 14 residues. Germline CDR1 and CDR2: SGDLS and YYNGEE. Study findings and constraints: Later on, an analysis tied under 20,000 TCR beta sequences to HLA alleles at 0.05 false discovery rate.

On this clone itself: Its antigen is as yet unknown.

A multiplex PCR was run with 60 Vbeta primers and 13 Jbeta primers. Some clones are missing from TCRdb's copy, which holds only in-frame ones; the method was immunoSEQ multiplex PCR. This sample yields about 200,000 clones, of which about 82% are seen a single time; about 3.1% belongs to the top ten. Sequenced input: PBMCs. This sequence originates from a man aged 25 to 40 in good health and CMV-seronegative. The genes are TRBV9 and TRBJ2-3; 9 nucleotides match TRBD1. The CDR3 nucleotides read TGTGCCAGCACCCAACAGGGGGCCACAGATACGCAGTATTTT. This sequence encodes CASTQQGATDTQYF.